The sequence of this T cell receptor beta chain was determined in a study of blood T cell repertoires in COVID-19. The wider study: Samples of COVID-19 (acute and convalescent) were obtained from the United States, Italy and Spain.

Per germline, CDR1 SGDLS and CDR2 YYNGEE. V was clipped by 2 bases and J by 2 bases, with 17 bases between them. CDR3 length: 17 residues. In the source study's methods: It was from reference gene primer amplification that nucleated cell counts were estimated. Generated by immunoSEQ multiplex PCR, the TCRdb table keeps only in-frame clones and is missing some. V and J calls and clone size follow that table, whereas D and trimming were derived from the DNA. The data hold approximately 260,000 clones, with 85% to 90% observed a single time. The TCR comes from a woman aged 40 to 50 with acute or convalescent COVID-19. Sequences were obtained from peripheral blood. The rearrangement joins TRBV9 to TRBJ1-3, with D perhaps TRBD1 (5 bases). The CDR3, as DNA: TGTGCCAGCAGCGTCGATGGCGGGGCGTATACTGGAAACACCATATATTTT. This translates into CASSVDGGAYTGNTIYF.